This TCR beta chain was retrieved from a study of T-cell reconstitution after alpha-beta-depleted transplantation in children. This clonotype was observed at least ten times. Molecular barcoding with unique molecular identifiers was used for the TCRbeta library. MiXCR, applied by TCRdb to the PCR reads, yields one record per CDR3 protein. The table shows 200,000 to 250,000 distinct CDR3 sequences, with roughly a tenth occurring only once. The CDR3 contains 15 residues. V shed 2 bases and J shed 3 bases, with 13 bases lying between them. Germline loops: CDR1 SGHRS, CDR2 YFSETQ. The input for sequencing was PBMCs from the stem cell graft donor, taken from the stem cell graft. The clonotype was recovered from a human donor who donated a stem cell graft to a child with SCID. The V gene is TRBV5-1, the J gene TRBJ2-3, with D perhaps being TRBD1 or TRBD2 (6 bases each). The CDR3 DNA is TGCGCCAGCAGCTTACAGGGAGGTTCGACAGATACGCAGTATTTT. This gives the protein CASSLQGGSTDTQYF.